Presented here are 23 T cell receptor beta chains from one specimen sequenced in a study of T-cell memory formation after mild COVID-19 (dated by TCRdb to about 2021). Library preparation used 5' RACE. The listed sequencing device is Illumina NovaSeq 6000. TCRdb reanalyzed the raw reads on its own, using fastp at Q25 for trimming and MiXCR for clone calling, and kept in-frame beta chains. Entries that share a CDR3 protein sequence are merged under the most common genes and DNA. The sample contains about 430,000 distinct CDR3 sequences, 18% of them found a single time. Together, the top ten hold under 25% of the sample. Sequencing was performed on PBMCs or a T cell subset sorted from them (not recorded which). The receptor source for this set is a man between 18 and 29 years old who had mild COVID-19 (a few samples of this study predate the infection). The sample titles of this study are shuffled in the database, so cell type and time point are left out; the donor was told from shared clones.

This clonotype was recorded at least ten times. This chain joins TRBV19 and TRBJ2-7; 7 nucleotides match TRBD1. V was clipped by 8 bases and J by 3 bases; unmatched bases: 13. Germline loops: CDR1 LNHDA, CDR2 SQIVND (reference sequence). The CDR3 totals 15 residues. Written as DNA, the CDR3 is TGTGCCAGTGCCAATGTCGGGACAGATTACTACGAGCAGTACTTC. The encoded protein is CASANVGTDYYEQYF.

Regarding this clonotype: Because the CDR3's place on the DNA is in doubt, the DNA is left out and the CDR3 is given as listed by TCRdb. The V gene is TRBV6-2 or TRBV6-3, the J gene TRBJ2-2; the D call TRBD1 from the table was never checked on the DNA. From germline, CDR1 is MNHEY and CDR2 SVGEGT. From its first to its last residue, the CDR3 has 14 amino acids. CDR3 sequence: CASRGTGSAGSCFF.

Many counts were recorded for this clonotype. The chain uses TRBV19 and TRBJ2-1; possible D gene TRBD1, 5 bases. There are 17 residues in the CDR3. V dropped 1 base and J dropped 1 base, with 14 bases sitting between them. Germline lookup yields CDR1 LNHDA and CDR2 SQIVND (reference sequence). The CDR3 region has the DNA TGTGCCAGTAGTATAGTTTCGGACAACCCATCCTACAATGAGCAGTTCTTC. Protein product: CASSIVSDNPSYNEQFF.

This clonotype was seen a few times. J is TRBJ2-3 and V is TRBV7-2; either TRBD1 or TRBD2 may fit D (5 bases each). Germline V gene data show CDR1 as SGHTA and CDR2 as FQGNSA. Trimming pared 5 bases from V and 7 bases from J, leaving 16 bases between. The CDR3 has 14 amino acids. CDR3 residues: CASSAPNPGHTQYF. The CDR3 coding sequence is TGTGCCAGCAGCGCGCCGAATCCGGGGCATACGCAGTATTTT.

CDR3 coding DNA: TGTGCCAGTACCAATAGGGGGAATCAGCCCCAGCATTTT. Protein: CASTNRGNQPQHF. This chain uses TRBV19 with TRBJ1-5; D might be TRBD1 (6 bases). Between the trimmed V and J ends, which lost 7 bases and 4 bases, there was a span of 11 bases. The CDR3 extends over 13 amino acids. CDR1 and CDR2 (germline): LNHDA, SQIVND (reference sequence).

The chain employs TRBV18 and TRBJ1-1, with TRBD1 as a possible D gene (5 bases). Germline V CDR1 and CDR2: KGHSH, LQKENI. The V gene lost 1 base and the J gene lost 0 bases, with 12 bases spanning the gap. The CDR3 spans 16 residues. The CDR3 region is CASSPQRGIMNTEAFF. The CDR3 nucleotides read TGTGCCAGCTCACCACAACGGGGGATTATGAACACTGAAGCTTTCTTT.

This clonotype was detected only a few times. The rearrangement joins TRBV5-1 to TRBJ2-5; D is perhaps TRBD1 or TRBD2 (5 bases each). Trimming cost V 5 bases and J 5 bases, with 16 bases left between them. Germline CDR1 and CDR2: SGHRS and YFSETQ. The CDR3 is 14 amino acids. The CDR3 loop is CASSSRGPAETQYF. The CDR3 DNA is TGCGCCAGCAGTTCACGGGGCCCGGCGGAGACCCAGTACTTC. The full variable domain, completed using reference TRBV5-1 and TRBJ2-5, is KAGVTQTPRYLIKTRGQQVTLSCSPISGHRSVSWYQQTPGQGLQFLFEYFSETQRNKGNFPGRFSGRQFSNSRSEMNVSTLELGDSALYLCASSSRGPAETQYFGPGTRLLVL.

This sequence joins TRBV20-1 and TRBJ2-7; 9 bases match TRBD1. Trimming took 1 base from V and 0 from J; bases not matched to a gene: 13. Germline CDR1 is DFQATT and CDR2 is SNEGSKA (reference sequence). The CDR3 has 18 amino acids. CDR3 loop: CSARGSHPGTGFSYEQYV. CDR3 DNA sequence: TGCAGTGCTAGAGGAAGCCATCCCGGGACAGGGTTCTCCTACGAGCAGTACGTC.

This clonotype was found a few times. This chain joins TRBV5-1 and TRBJ1-1; 11 bases map to TRBD1. The CDR3 spans 13 residues. The germline V gene has CDR1 SGHRS and CDR2 YFSETQ. V shed 4 bases and J 7 bases; nucleotides not matched to a gene: 3. The CDR3 nucleotides are TGCGCCAGCAGCCCGGACAGGGGGCTTGAAGCTTTCTTT. This encodes CASSPDRGLEAFF.

The chain combines TRBV20-1 with TRBJ1-5; D uncertain. With 0 bases removed from V and 7 bases from J, the gap between germline ends came to 10 bases. The CDR3 has 13 amino acids. Germline V lookup: CDR1 DFQATT, CDR2 SNEGSKA (reference sequence). The CDR3 DNA is TGCAGTGCTAGAGATACAGCCTTCCAGCCCCAGCATTTT. It yields the protein CSARDTAFQPQHF.

The genes are TRBV12-3 or TRBV12-4 and TRBJ1-1; D gene unclear. V dropped 6 bases and J dropped 3 bases, with 11 bases sitting between them. The CDR3 length is 13 residues. In DNA form, the CDR3 reads TGTGCCAGCAGACCCCAGTCCCACACTGAAGCTTTCTTT. Its translation: CASRPQSHTEAFF.

V is TRBV2 and J is TRBJ2-2; the D gene is possibly TRBD1 (6 bases). Trimming stripped 2 bases from V and 6 bases from J, with 10 bases between. Germline lookup yields CDR1 SNHLY and CDR2 FYNNEI. This CDR3 has 14 amino acids. The CDR3 reads CASSEQGFAGELFF. DNA of the CDR3: TGTGCCAGCAGTGAACAGGGGTTTGCCGGGGAGCTGTTTTTT.

This chain connects TRBV6-6 to TRBJ2-1; maybe TRBD2 (5 bases). Germline V gene lookup returns CDR1 MNHNY and CDR2 SVGAGI (reference sequence). Trimming removed 5 bases at V and 5 bases at J, with 16 bases between. This CDR3 region has 15 residues. The CDR3 sequence is CASSPIRTGNNEQFF. CDR3 nucleotides: TGTGCCAGCAGTCCCATCCGGACGGGGAACAATGAGCAGTTCTTC.

A few counts support this clonotype. V is TRBV20-1 and J is TRBJ2-7; 12 bases agree with TRBD2. Germline V gene sequence: CDR1 DFQATT, CDR2 SNEGSKA (reference sequence). The V and J ends lost 3 bases and 2 bases, in that order; junction bases with no gene match: 8. There are 16 residues in the CDR3. The CDR3 sequence: CSASHILAGGPYEQYF. CDR3 nucleotide sequence: TGCAGTGCTAGTCACATACTAGCGGGGGGACCCTACGAGCAGTACTTC.

V gene TRBV19 combines with J gene TRBJ2-3, with no clear D. The CDR3 covers 16 residues. V shed 9 bases and J shed 2 bases, with 21 bases lying between them. Looked up from germline, CDR1 is LNHDA and CDR2 is SQIVND (reference sequence). The CDR3 region is CASRRTMGSDTDTQYF. In DNA, the CDR3 is TGTGCCAGCCGACGGACGATGGGGTCTGACACAGATACGCAGTATTTT. The full variable domain, with the rest looked up from reference TRBV19 and TRBJ2-3, is DGGITQSPKYLFRKEGQNVTLSCEQNLNHDAMYWYRQDPGQGLRLIYYSQIVNDFQKGDIAEGYSVSREKKESFPLTVTSAQKNPTAFYLCASRRTMGSDTDTQYFGPGTRLTVL.

This clonotype was found a few times. This rearrangement joins TRBV12-3 or TRBV12-4 to TRBJ2-3; maybe TRBD1 (6 bases). The V gene lost 4 bases and the J gene lost 3 bases, with 14 bases spanning the gap. CDR3 size: 15 residues. CDR3 in amino acids: CASSYFGGGTDTQYF. The DNA for the CDR3 is TGTGCCAGCAGTTATTTTGGGGGCGGTACAGATACGCAGTATTTT.

This clonotype has at least ten counts. The chain is built from TRBV20-1 and TRBJ2-7, with TRBD2 as a possible D gene (7 bases). Germline V gene sequence: CDR1 DFQATT, CDR2 SNEGSKA (reference sequence). There are 14 residues in the CDR3. V was pared by 0 bases and J by 3 bases, with 12 bases between. This CDR3 is CSARDGGAHYEQYF. The CDR3 nucleotides read TGCAGTGCTAGAGATGGGGGGGCCCACTACGAGCAGTACTTC.

This chain links TRBV4-3 with TRBJ1-6; no firm D call. The germline CDR1 and CDR2 sequences are LGHNA and YSLEER. This CDR3 contains 14 residues. Trimming stripped 5 bases from V and 6 bases from J, with 11 bases between. The CDR3 nucleotides read TGCGCCAGCAGCAACCCGGGAAGTAATTCACCCCTCCACTTT. This codes for CASSNPGSNSPLHF.

The chain joins TRBV2 to TRBJ1-1; D not certain. The CDR3 contains 13 residues. CDR1 and CDR2 from the germline V gene are SNHLY and FYNNEI. Trimming stripped 6 bases from V and 3 bases from J, with 11 bases between. As DNA, the CDR3 is TGTGCCAGCAGGAAAGGGTGGGACACTGAAGCTTTCTTT. As protein: CASRKGWDTEAFF.

This clonotype was picked up a small number of times. The CDR3 sequence is CASSPRGSNEQFF. The DNA of the CDR3 is TGTGCCAGCAGCCCGCGGGGATCGAATGAGCAGTTCTTC. The chain joins TRBV7-8 to TRBJ2-1; D perhaps matches TRBD2 (6 bases). Germline CDR1 SGHVS, CDR2 FQNEAQ. This CDR3 spans 13 amino acids. V lost 5 bases to trimming and J lost 7 bases, with 12 bases between them.

V gene TRBV12-5 combines with J gene TRBJ1-2, with 9 bases aligning to TRBD1. The CDR3 is 15 residues long. After removal of 5 bases from V and 2 bases from J, the junction contained 6 bases not matched to a gene. The germline V gene has CDR1 LGHNT and CDR2 FRNRAP. The CDR3 loop reads CASGPAGTGNYGYTF. The CDR3 coding sequence is TGTGCTAGTGGTCCCGCCGGGACAGGGAACTATGGCTACACCTTC.

The chain combines TRBV18 with TRBJ1-3; a possible D gene is TRBD1 (5 bases). V lost 5 bases, J lost 0 bases, and 17 bases lay in between. CDR1 and CDR2 (germline): KGHSH, LQKENI. The CDR3 covers 17 residues. In DNA, the CDR3 is TGTGCCAGCTCATCCACGCCGGGACTGGGCTCTGGAAACACCATATATTTT. Its translation is CASSSTPGLGSGNTIYF. Using reference TRBV18 and TRBJ1-3 for the parts outside the CDR3, the full variable domain is NAGVMQNPRHLVRRRGQEARLRCSPMKGHSHVYWYRQLPEEGLKFMVYLQKENIIDESGMPKERFSAEFPKEGPSILRIQQVVRGDSAAYFCASSSTPGLGSGNTIYFGEGSWLTVV.

In this sample, this clonotype turned up many times. The genes are TRBV5-1 and TRBJ2-1; the D gene is possibly TRBD2 (5 bases). The CDR3 loop spans 14 amino acids. Trimming left V 6 bases short and J 8 bases short, with 18 bases between. Germline V gene data show CDR1 as SGHRS and CDR2 as YFSETQ. DNA for the CDR3: TGCGCCAGCATCGACTCCCGGGGATCTGATGAGCAGTTCTTC. Residues: CASIDSRGSDEQFF.